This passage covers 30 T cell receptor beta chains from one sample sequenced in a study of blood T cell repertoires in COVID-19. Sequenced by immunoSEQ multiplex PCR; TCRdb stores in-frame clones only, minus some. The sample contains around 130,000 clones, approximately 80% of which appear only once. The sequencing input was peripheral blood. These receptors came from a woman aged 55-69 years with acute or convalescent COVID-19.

The DNA of the CDR3 is TGTGCCAGCACGGGGGACGGCTATGGCTACACCTTC. This codes for CASTGDGYGYTF. This chain connects TRBV3-1 (or the pseudogene TRBV3-2) to TRBJ1-2, with D tentatively TRBD1 (5 bases). Germline CDR1 is LGHDT and CDR2 is YNNKEL (reference sequence). This CDR3 is 12 amino acids long. The V end lost 7 bases, the J end lost 4 bases, and 10 bases lay between the germline ends.

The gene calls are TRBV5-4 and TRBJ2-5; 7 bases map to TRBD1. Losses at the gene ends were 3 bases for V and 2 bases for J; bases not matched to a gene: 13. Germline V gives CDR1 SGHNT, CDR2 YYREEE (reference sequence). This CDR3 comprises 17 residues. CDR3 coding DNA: TGTGCCAGCAGCTCGGGACAGAATGGCCCCCCGCAAGAGACCCAGTACTTC. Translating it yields CASSSGQNGPPQETQYF.

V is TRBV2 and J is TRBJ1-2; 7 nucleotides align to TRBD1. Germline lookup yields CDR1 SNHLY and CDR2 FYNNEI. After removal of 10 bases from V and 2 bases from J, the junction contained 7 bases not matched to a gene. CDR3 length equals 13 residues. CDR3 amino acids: CATRGQGNYGYTF. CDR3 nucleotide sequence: TGTGCCACGAGGGGGCAGGGGAACTATGGCTACACCTTC.

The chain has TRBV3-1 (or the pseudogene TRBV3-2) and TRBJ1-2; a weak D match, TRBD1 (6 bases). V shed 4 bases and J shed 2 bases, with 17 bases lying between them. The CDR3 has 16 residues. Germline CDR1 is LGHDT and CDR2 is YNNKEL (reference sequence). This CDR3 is CASSPTWAGENYGYTF. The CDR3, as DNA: TGTGCCAGCAGCCCTACTTGGGCAGGGGAAAACTATGGCTACACCTTC.

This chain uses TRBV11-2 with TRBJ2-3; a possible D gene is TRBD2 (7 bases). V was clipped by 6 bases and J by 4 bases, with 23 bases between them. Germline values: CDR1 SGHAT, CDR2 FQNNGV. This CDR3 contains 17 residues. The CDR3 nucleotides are TGTGCCAGCAGTAGGGGGGGTCAACGGGGTCGATCAGATACGCAGTATTTT. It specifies CASSRGGQRGRSDTQYF.

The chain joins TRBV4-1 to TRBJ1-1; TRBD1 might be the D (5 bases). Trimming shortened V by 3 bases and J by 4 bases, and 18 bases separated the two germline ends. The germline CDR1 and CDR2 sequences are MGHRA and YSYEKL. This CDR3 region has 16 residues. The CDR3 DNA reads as TGCGCCAGCAGCCACCTCGCGGGGGGGTCGGGCACTGAAGCTTTCTTT. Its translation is CASSHLAGGSGTEAFF.

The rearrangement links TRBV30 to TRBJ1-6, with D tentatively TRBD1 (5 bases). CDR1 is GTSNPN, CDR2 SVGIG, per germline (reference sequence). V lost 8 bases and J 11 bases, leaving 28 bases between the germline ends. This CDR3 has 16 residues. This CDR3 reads CAGMERGRRGFTPLHF. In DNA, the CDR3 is TGTGCCGGTATGGAAAGGGGAAGGAGGGGTTTCACACCCCTCCACTTT.

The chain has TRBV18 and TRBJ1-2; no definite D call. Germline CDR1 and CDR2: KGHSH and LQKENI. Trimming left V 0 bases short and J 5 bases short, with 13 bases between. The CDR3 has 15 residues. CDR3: CASSPPGVPTYGYTF. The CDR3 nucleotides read TGTGCCAGCTCACCACCGGGCGTCCCCACTTATGGCTACACCTTC.

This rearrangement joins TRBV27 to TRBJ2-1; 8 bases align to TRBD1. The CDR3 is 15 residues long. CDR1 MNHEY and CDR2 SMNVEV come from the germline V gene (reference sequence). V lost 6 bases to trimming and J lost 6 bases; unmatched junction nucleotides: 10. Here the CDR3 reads CASSAARQGINEQFF. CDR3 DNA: TGTGCCAGCAGCGCCGCGCGACAGGGGATCAATGAGCAGTTCTTC.

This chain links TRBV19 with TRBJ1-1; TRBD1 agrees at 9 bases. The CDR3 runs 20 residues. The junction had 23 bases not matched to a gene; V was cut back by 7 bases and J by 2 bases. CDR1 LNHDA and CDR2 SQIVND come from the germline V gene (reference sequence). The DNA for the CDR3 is TGTGCCAGTAAGGGTCAGGGACAGGGAGGGCGTCTCCTCGGTAACACTGAAGCTTTCTTT. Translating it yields CASKGQGQGGRLLGNTEAFF. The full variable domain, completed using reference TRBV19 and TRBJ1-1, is DGGITQSPKYLFRKEGQNVTLSCEQNLNHDAMYWYRQDPGQGLRLIYYSQIVNDFQKGDIAEGYSVSREKKESFPLTVTSAQKNPTAFYLCASKGQGQGGRLLGNTEAFFGQGTRLTVV.

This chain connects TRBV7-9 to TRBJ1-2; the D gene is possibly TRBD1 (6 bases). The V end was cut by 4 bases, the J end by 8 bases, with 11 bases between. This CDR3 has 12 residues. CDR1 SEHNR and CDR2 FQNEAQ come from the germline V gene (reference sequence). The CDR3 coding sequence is TGTGCCAGCAGCTCGACAGGATGGGGCTACACCTTC. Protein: CASSSTGWGYTF.

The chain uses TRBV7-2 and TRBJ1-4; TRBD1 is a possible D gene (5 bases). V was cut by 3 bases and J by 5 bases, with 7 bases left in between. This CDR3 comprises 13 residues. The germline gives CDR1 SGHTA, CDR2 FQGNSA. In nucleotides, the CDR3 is TGTGCCAGCAGCTTGGGGGGAAATGAAAAACTGTTTTTT. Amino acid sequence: CASSLGGNEKLFF. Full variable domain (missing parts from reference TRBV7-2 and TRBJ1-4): GAGVSQSPSNKVTEKGKDVELRCDPISGHTALYWYRQSLGQGLEFLIYFQGNSAPDKSGLPSDRFSAERTGGSVSTLTIQRTQQEDSAVYLCASSLGGNEKLFFGSGTQLSVL.

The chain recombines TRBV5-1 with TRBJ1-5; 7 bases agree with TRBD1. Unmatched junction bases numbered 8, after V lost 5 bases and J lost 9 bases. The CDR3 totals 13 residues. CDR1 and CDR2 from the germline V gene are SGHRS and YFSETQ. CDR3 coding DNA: TGCGCCAGCAGACTCGGGACAGAAGGGCCCCAGCATTTT. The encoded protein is CASRLGTEGPQHF.

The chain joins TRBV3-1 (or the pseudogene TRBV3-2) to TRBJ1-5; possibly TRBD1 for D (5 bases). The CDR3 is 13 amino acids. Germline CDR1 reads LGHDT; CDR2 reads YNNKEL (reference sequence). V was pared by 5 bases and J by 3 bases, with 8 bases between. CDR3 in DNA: TGTGCCAGCAGCAGACAGACCAATCAGCCCCAGCATTTT. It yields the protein CASSRQTNQPQHF.

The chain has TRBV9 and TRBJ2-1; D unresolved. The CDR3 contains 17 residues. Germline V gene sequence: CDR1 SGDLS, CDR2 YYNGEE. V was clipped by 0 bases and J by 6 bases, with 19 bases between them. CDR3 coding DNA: TGTGCCAGCAGCGTAGATCGACTCCAGCGAACCAGCAATGAGCAGTTCTTC. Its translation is CASSVDRLQRTSNEQFF. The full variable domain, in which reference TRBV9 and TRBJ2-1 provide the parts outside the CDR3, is DSGVTQTPKHLITATGQRVTLRCSPRSGDLSVYWYQQSLDQGLQFLIQYYNGEERAKGNILERFSAQQFPDLHSELNLSSLELGDSALYFCASSVDRLQRTSNEQFFGPGTRLTVL.

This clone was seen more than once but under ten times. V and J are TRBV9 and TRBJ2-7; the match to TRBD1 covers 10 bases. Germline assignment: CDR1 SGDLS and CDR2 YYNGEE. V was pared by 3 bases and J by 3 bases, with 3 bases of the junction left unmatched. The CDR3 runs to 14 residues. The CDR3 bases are TGTGCCAGCAGCGCAGGGACAGGGGACTACGAGCAGTACTTC. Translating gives CASSAGTGDYEQYF.

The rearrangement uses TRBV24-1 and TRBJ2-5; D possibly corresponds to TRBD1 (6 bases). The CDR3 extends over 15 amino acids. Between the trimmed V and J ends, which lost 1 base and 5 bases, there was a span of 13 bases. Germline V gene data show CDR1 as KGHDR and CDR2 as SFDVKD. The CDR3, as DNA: TGTGCCACCAGTGATTTATCGCAAGGGGGTGAGACCCAGTACTTC. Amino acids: CATSDLSQGGETQYF.

The CDR3 coding sequence is TGTGCCAGTAGTATAGAGCTAGCGGGGGTGTCTCTGGAGACCCAGTACTTC. Translated, it gives CASSIELAGVSLETQYF. V gene TRBV19 combines with J gene TRBJ2-5; 10 bases line up with TRBD2. The V gene end was trimmed by 0 bases and the J gene end by 5 bases; junction bases not matched to a gene: 9. Germline V gene data show CDR1 as LNHDA and CDR2 as SQIVND (reference sequence). This CDR3 comprises 17 residues.

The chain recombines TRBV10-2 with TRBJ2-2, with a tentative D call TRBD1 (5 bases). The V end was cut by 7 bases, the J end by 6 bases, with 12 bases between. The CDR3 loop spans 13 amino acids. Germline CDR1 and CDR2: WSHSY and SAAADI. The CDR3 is CASTRQSAGELFF. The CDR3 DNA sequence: TGCGCCAGCACGCGACAGTCGGCCGGGGAGCTGTTTTTT.

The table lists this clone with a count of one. As DNA, the CDR3 is TGTGCCAGCAGTTTAAGGGGACAGGCGTCGAACGAGCAGTACGTC. Its protein product is CASSLRGQASNEQYV. This rearrangement joins TRBV11-2 to TRBJ2-7; the match to TRBD1 covers 8 bases. CDR3 size: 15 residues. V was pared by 6 bases and J by 5 bases, with 12 bases of the junction left unmatched. Per germline, CDR1 SGHAT and CDR2 FQNNGV.

In DNA form, the CDR3 reads TGTGCCGCCGCGGGGGGGAACTATGGCTACACCTTC. Its protein is CAAAGGNYGYTF. V is TRBV6-5 and J is TRBJ1-2; D is perhaps TRBD1 (5 bases). The CDR3 runs 12 residues. V shed 11 bases and J shed 2 bases, with 12 bases lying between them. From germline, CDR1 is MNHEY and CDR2 SVGAGI.

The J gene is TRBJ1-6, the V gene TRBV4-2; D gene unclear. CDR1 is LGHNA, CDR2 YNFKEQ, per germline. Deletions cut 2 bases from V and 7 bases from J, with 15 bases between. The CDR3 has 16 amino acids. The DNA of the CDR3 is TGTGCCAGCAGCCAAAGATTGGATCCGAGGAATTCACCCCTCCACTTT. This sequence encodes CASSQRLDPRNSPLHF.

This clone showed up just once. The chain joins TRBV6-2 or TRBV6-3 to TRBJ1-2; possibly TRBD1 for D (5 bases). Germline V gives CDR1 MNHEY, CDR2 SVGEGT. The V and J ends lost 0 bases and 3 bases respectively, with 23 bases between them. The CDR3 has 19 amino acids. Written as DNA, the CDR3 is TGTGCCAGCAGTTACTCTCTCTCCCGCCCGACTTCGGGGGACTATGGCTACACCTTC. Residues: CASSYSLSRPTSGDYGYTF.

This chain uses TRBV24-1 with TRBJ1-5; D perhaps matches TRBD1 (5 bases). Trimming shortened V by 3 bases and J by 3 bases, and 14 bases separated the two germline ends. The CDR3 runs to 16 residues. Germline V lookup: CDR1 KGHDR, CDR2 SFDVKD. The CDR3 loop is CATSDSGALYNQPQHF. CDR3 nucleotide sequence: TGTGCCACCAGTGATAGTGGGGCTCTTTACAATCAGCCCCAGCATTTT.

CDR3 in DNA: TGTGCCAGCAGTCCGACTCTTGGGACAGGCCTCACTCCTCAGAACACTGAAGCTTTCTTT. It translates to CASSPTLGTGLTPQNTEAFF. The chain couples TRBV6-6 to TRBJ1-1; TRBD1 agrees at 8 bases. Per the germline V gene, CDR1 is MNHNY and CDR2 is SVGAGI (reference sequence). This CDR3 is built from 20 residues. V gave up 5 bases and J gave up 1 base; unmatched junction bases: 21.

The CDR3 region has the DNA TGTGCCAGCAGCCAGGGCTACCTTAACACTGAAGCTTTCTTT. Protein product: CASSQGYLNTEAFF. The J gene is TRBJ1-1, the V gene TRBV3-1 (or the pseudogene TRBV3-2); D gene ambiguous. The CDR3 length is 14 residues. Trimming removed 3 bases at V and 2 bases at J, with 10 bases between. Germline V gene sequence: CDR1 LGHDT, CDR2 YNNKEL (reference sequence).

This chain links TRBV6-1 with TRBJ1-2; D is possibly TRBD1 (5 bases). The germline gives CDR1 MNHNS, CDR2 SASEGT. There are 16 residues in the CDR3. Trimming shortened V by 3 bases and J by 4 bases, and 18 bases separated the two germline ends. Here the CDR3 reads CASSEAHGTSVYGYTF. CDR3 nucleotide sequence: TGTGCCAGCAGTGAGGCCCATGGGACTTCGGTCTATGGCTACACCTTC.

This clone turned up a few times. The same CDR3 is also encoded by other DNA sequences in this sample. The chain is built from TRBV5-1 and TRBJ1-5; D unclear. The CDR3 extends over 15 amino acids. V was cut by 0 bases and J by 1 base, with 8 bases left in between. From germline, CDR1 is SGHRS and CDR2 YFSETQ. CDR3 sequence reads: CASSLVYGSNQPQHF. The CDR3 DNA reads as TGCGCCAGCAGCTTGGTCTACGGGAGCAATCAGCCCCAGCATTTT.

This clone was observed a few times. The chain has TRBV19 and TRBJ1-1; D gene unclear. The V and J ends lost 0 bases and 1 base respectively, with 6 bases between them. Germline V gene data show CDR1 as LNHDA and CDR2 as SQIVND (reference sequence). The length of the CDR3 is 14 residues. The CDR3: CASSIERWNTEAFF. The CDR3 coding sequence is TGTGCCAGTAGTATAGAGAGGTGGAACACTGAAGCTTTCTTT.

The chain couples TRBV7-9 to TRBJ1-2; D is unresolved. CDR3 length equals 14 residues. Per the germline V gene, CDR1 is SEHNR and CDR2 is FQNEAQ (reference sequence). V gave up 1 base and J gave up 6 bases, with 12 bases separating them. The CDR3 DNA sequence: TGTGCCAGCAGCTTAGTTACCAGAGAGGATGGCTACACCTTC. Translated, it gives CASSLVTREDGYTF.